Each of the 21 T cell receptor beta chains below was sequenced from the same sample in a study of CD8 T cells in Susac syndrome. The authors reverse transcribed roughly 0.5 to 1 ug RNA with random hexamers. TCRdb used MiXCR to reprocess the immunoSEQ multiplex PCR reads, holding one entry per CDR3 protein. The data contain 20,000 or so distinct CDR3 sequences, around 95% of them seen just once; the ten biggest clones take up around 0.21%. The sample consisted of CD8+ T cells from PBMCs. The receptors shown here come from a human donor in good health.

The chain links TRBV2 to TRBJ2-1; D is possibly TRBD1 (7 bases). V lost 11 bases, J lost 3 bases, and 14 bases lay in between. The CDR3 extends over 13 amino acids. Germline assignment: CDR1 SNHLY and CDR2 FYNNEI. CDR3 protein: CAGGQGDYNEQFF. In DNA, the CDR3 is TGTGCCGGGGGGCAGGGGGACTACAATGAGCAGTTCTTC.

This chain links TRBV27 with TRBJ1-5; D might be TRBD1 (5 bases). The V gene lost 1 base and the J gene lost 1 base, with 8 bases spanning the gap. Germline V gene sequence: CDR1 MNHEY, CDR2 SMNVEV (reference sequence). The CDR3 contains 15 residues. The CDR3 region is CASSLFGGSNQPQHF. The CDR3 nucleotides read TGTGCCAGCAGTTTATTCGGGGGAAGCAATCAGCCCCAGCATTTT.

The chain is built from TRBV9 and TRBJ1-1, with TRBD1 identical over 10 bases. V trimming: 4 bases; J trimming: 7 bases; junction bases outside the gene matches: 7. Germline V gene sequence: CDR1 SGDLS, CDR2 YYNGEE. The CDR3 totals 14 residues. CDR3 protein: CASSYEGTGDEAFF. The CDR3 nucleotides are TGTGCCAGCAGCTACGAGGGGACAGGGGATGAAGCTTTCTTT.

The CDR3 region has the DNA TGTGCCAGCAGCCCCGGGTGGACCGGAGACACCATATATTTT. Protein sequence: CASSPGWTGDTIYF. The chain links TRBV7-6 to TRBJ1-3, with unresolved D. V shed 5 bases and J shed 8 bases, with 16 bases lying between them. The length of the CDR3 is 14 residues. Germline V gene lookup returns CDR1 SGHVS and CDR2 FNYEAQ.

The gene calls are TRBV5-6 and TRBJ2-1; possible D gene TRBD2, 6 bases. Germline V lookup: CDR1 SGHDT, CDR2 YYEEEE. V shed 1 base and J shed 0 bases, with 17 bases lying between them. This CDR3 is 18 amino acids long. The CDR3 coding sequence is TGTGCCAGCAGCTTGTGGGGCTCTAGCGACTCCTCCTACAATGAGCAGTTCTTC. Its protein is CASSLWGSSDSSYNEQFF.

The CDR3 sequence is CASSLALAGGFSNEQFF. The DNA for the CDR3 is TGTGCCAGCAGCTTAGCCTTAGCGGGAGGATTTTCGAATGAGCAGTTCTTC. The chain employs TRBV7-8 and TRBJ2-1, with TRBD2 identical over 10 bases. The CDR3 spans 17 residues. The trim removed 0 bases at V and 7 bases at J, leaving 9 bases unmatched. Germline V CDR1 and CDR2: SGHVS, FQNEAQ.

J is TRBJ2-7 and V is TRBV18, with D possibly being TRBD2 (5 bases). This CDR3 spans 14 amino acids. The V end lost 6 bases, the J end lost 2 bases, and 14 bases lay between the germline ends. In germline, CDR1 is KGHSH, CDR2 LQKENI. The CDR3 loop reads CASSEEGPPYEQYV. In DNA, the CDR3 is TGTGCCAGCTCGGAGGAAGGGCCTCCCTACGAGCAGTACGTC.

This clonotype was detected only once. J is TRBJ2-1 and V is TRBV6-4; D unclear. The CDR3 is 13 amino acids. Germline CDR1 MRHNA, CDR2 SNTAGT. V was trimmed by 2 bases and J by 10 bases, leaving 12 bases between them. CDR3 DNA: TGTGCCAGCAGTGACGATGGGTTCGGCGAGCAGTTCTTC. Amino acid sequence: CASSDDGFGEQFF.

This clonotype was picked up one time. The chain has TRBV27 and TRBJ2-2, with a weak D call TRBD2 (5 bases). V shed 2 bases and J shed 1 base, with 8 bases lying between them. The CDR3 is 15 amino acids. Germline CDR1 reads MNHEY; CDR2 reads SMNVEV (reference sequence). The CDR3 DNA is TGTGCCAGCAGTTTAATGAGGGAGAACACCGGGGAGCTGTTTTTT. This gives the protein CASSLMRENTGELFF.

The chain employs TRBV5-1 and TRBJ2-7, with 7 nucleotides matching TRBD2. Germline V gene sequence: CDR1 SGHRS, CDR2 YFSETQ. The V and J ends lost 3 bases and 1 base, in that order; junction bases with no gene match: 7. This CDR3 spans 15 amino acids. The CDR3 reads CASSYRRGSSYEQYF. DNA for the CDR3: TGCGCCAGCAGCTACAGGCGGGGGAGTTCCTACGAGCAGTACTTC. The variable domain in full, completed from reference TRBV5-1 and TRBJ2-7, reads KAGVTQTPRYLIKTRGQQVTLSCSPISGHRSVSWYQQTPGQGLQFLFEYFSETQRNKGNFPGRFSGRQFSNSRSEMNVSTLELGDSALYLCASSYRRGSSYEQYFGPGTRLTVT.

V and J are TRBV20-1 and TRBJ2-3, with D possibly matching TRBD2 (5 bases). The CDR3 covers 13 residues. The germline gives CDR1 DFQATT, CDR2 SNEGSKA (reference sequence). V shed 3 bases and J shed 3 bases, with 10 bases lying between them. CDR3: CSASRPGTDTQYF. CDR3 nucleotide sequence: TGCAGTGCTAGCAGGCCGGGGACAGATACGCAGTATTTT.

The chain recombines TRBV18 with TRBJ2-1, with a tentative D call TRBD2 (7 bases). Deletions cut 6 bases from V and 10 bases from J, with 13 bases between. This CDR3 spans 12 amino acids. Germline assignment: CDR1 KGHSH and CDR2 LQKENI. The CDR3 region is CASSGGGGEQFF. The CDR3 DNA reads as TGTGCCAGCTCTGGGGGGGGCGGCGAGCAGTTCTTC.

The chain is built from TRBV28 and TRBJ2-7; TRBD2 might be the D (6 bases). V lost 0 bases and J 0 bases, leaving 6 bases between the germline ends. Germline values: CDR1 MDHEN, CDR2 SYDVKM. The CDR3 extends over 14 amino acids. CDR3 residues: CASSLWGLSYEQYF. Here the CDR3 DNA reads TGTGCCAGCAGTTTATGGGGACTCTCCTACGAGCAGTACTTC.

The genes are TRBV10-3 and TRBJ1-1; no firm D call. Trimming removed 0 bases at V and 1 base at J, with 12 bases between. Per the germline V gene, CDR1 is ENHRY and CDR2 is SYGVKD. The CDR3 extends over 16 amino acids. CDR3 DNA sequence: TGTGCCATCAGTGAGTCTAAGGGTGTGCGGAACACTGAAGCTTTCTTT. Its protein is CAISESKGVRNTEAFF.

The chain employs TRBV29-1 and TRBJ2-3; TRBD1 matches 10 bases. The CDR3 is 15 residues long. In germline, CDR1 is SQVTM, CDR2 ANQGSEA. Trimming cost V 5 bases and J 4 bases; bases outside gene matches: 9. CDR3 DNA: TGCAGCGTTCTTATGGGACAGGGGTTTCCAGATACGCAGTATTTT. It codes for CSVLMGQGFPDTQYF.

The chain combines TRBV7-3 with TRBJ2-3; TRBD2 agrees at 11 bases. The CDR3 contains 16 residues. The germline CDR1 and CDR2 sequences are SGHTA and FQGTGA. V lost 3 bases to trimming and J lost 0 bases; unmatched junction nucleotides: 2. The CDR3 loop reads CASSLGLAESTDTQYF. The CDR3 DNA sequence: TGTGCCAGCAGCTTGGGACTAGCGGAAAGCACAGATACGCAGTATTTT.

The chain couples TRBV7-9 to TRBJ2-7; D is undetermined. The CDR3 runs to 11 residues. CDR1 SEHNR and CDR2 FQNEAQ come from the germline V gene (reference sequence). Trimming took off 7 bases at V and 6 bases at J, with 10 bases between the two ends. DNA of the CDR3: TGTGCCAGCACATTATTGGGCGAGCAGTACTTC. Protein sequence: CASTLLGEQYF. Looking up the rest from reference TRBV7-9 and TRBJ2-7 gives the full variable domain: DTGVSQNPRHKITKRGQNVTFRCDPISEHNRLYWYRQTLGQGPEFLTYFQNEAQLEKSRLLSDRFSAERPKGSFSTLEIQRTEQGDSAMYLCASTLLGEQYFGPGTRLTVT.

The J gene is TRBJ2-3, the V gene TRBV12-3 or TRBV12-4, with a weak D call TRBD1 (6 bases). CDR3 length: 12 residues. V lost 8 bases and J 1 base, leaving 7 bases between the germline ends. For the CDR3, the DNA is TGTGCCAGCGGGGGCGGCACAGATACGCAGTATTTT. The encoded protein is CASGGGTDTQYF.

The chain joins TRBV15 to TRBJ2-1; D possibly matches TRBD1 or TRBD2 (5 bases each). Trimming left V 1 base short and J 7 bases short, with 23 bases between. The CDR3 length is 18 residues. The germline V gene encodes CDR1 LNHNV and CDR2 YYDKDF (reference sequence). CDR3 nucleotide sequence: TGTGCCACCAGCAGAGTCGGGGCCTTTCCAGGGCCTCGTAATGAGCAGTTCTTC. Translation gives CATSRVGAFPGPRNEQFF.

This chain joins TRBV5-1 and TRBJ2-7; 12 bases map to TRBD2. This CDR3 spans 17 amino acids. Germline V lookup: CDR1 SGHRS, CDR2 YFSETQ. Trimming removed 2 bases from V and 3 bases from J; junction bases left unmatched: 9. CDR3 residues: CASSLEPGLAGFYEQYV. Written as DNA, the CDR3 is TGCGCCAGCAGCTTAGAACCGGGACTAGCGGGCTTCTACGAGCAGTACGTC.

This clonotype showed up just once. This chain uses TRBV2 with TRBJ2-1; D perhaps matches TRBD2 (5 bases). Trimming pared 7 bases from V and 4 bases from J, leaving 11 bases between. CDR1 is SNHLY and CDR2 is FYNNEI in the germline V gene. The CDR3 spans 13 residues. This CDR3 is CASNKVAYNEQFF. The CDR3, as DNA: TGTGCCAGCAACAAAGTAGCGTACAATGAGCAGTTCTTC.